The clone carrying this T cell receptor (beta chain) has ten or more counts. Its antigen is currently unknown. This specimen comes from a study of T cells in Graves' hyperthyroidism and ophthalmopathy. Overall study context: At initial diagnosis, before any treatment had begun, peripheral blood was obtained.

Amplification targeted TCR beta CDR3 regions from RNA transcripts. Primed by the HTBI set, a first-round RT-PCR was run on the TCR CDR3. TCRdb reanalysed the multiplex PCR reads using MiXCR and keeps one entry per CDR3 protein. This sample yields around 540,000 distinct CDR3 sequences, of which around 16% are seen a single time; about 31% belongs to the top ten. Findings and caveats of the study: Blood also contained most expanded thyroid clonotypes above 0.001.

Sequencing used blood. The sequence was obtained from a woman in her 30s with Graves' ophthalmopathy.

CDR3 in amino acids: CASRPTARDTEAFF. The CDR3 DNA follows: TGTGCCAGCAGACCGACTGCGCGGGACACTGAAGCTTTCTTT. This chain joins TRBV28 and TRBJ1-1; D gene ambiguous. The germline CDR1 and CDR2 sequences are MDHEN and SYDVKM. CDR3 length: 14 residues. Trimming removed 6 bases at V and 3 bases at J, with 14 bases between.